What follows are 15 T cell receptor beta chains derived from one specimen sequenced in a study of cytomegalovirus exposure and HLA in healthy donors. The PCR employed 60 Vbeta primers together with 13 Jbeta primers. Generated by immunoSEQ multiplex PCR, the TCRdb table keeps only in-frame clones and is missing some. The sample shows about 160,000 clones, more than 65% of them seen only once. Sequenced: PBMCs. Receptor source: a man aged 50 or older in good health and CMV-seropositive.

The chain uses TRBV6-1 and TRBJ1-4, with TRBD1 identical over 7 bases. Germline V gene sequence: CDR1 MNHNS, CDR2 SASEGT. This CDR3 has 14 amino acids. V shed 2 bases and J 6 bases; nucleotides not matched to a gene: 3. CDR3 sequence: CASSELGGDEKLFF. For the CDR3, the DNA is TGTGCCAGCAGTGAACTAGGGGGCGATGAAAAACTGTTTTTT.

Written as DNA, the CDR3 is TGCGCCAGCAGCTGGGGCGGGACTAGCGGGAGAGCAGCAGATACGCAGTATTTT. It encodes CASSWGGTSGRAADTQYF. V usage is TRBV5-1 and J usage is TRBJ2-3, with TRBD2 identical over 14 bases. V was pared by 3 bases and J by 4 bases, with 10 bases of the junction left unmatched. The CDR3 runs to 18 residues. CDR1 and CDR2 (germline): SGHRS, YFSETQ.

The V and J genes are TRBV30 and TRBJ1-4; possibly TRBD1 for D (6 bases). Germline V gene data show CDR1 as GTSNPN and CDR2 as SVGIG (reference sequence). The V end lost 4 bases, the J end lost 8 bases, and 17 bases lay between the germline ends. The CDR3 extends over 14 amino acids. The CDR3: CAWTVSGGGEKLFF. Written as DNA, the CDR3 is TGTGCCTGGACCGTAAGCGGGGGCGGGGAAAAACTGTTTTTT. Full variable domain (missing parts from reference TRBV30 and TRBJ1-4): SQTIHQWPATLVQPVGSPLSLECTVEGTSNPNLYWYRQAAGRGLQLLFYSVGIGQISSEVPQNLSASRPQDRQFILSSKKLLLSDSGFYLCAWTVSGGGEKLFFGSGTQLSVL.

Regarding this clone: Other DNA sequences of this sample code for an identical CDR3. The chain has TRBV18 and TRBJ1-1; TRBD1 aligns across 8 bases. This CDR3 region has 14 residues. J gave up 1 base and V 6 bases, and 4 bases lay outside the gene matches. Looked up from germline, CDR1 is KGHSH and CDR2 is LQKENI. CDR3 residues: CASSRTGSNTEAFF. The CDR3 DNA follows: TGTGCCAGCTCCCGGACAGGGTCGAACACTGAAGCTTTCTTT.

The gene calls are TRBV5-1 and TRBJ1-1; 7 nucleotides line up with TRBD1. Losses at the gene ends were 4 bases for V and 1 base for J; bases not matched to a gene: 7. Germline lookup yields CDR1 SGHRS and CDR2 YFSETQ. The CDR3 spans 15 residues. The CDR3 loop reads CASSLGGTANTEAFF. The DNA for the CDR3 is TGCGCCAGCAGCCTGGGGGGGACAGCGAACACTGAAGCTTTCTTT.

A single count supports this clone. V is TRBV11-2 and J is TRBJ2-2, with 10 bases fitting TRBD2. The CDR3 covers 17 residues. Germline-derived CDR1 and CDR2 are SGHAT and FQNNGV. V shed 5 bases, J shed 3 bases, and the junction held 9 bases outside the gene matches. CDR3 coding DNA: TGTGCCAGCAGCGGAGGCCCCCTAGCGGGGGACACCGGGGAGCTGTTTTTT. Translation: CASSGGPLAGDTGELFF.

This clone has a handful of counts. The rearrangement links TRBV28 to TRBJ2-5; a weak D match, TRBD1 (6 bases). With 5 bases removed from V and 8 bases from J, the gap between germline ends came to 12 bases. The CDR3 is made up of 12 amino acids. CDR1 is MDHEN and CDR2 is SYDVKM in the germline V gene. CDR3 bases: TGTGCCAGCAGTAACCCACAGGGAACCCAGTACTTC. Translating gives CASSNPQGTQYF.

Worth noting for this clone: At one end, the junction sequence differs from germline, possibly due to a read error. This rearrangement joins TRBV11-2 to TRBJ2-5, with TRBD1 as a possible D gene (5 bases). CDR1 and CDR2 from the germline V gene are SGHAT and FQNNGV. The length of the CDR3 is 15 residues. For the CDR3, the DNA is TGTGTCAGCAGCTTAGCAAGGGGTTTCCAAGAGACCCAGTACTTC. Protein: CVSSLARGFQETQYF.

The gene calls are TRBV18 and TRBJ2-5, with D hard to call. The CDR3 consists of 13 residues. Between the trimmed V and J ends, which lost 2 bases and 2 bases, there was a span of 6 bases. From germline, CDR1 is KGHSH and CDR2 LQKENI. The CDR3: CASSPGRQETQYF. The CDR3 DNA follows: TGTGCCAGCTCACCAGGCAGACAAGAGACCCAGTACTTC.

V usage is TRBV27 and J usage is TRBJ2-7, with a weak D call TRBD1 (5 bases). V lost 5 bases to trimming and J lost 3 bases, with 11 bases between them. This CDR3 is 13 amino acids long. CDR1 and CDR2 from the germline V gene are MNHEY and SMNVEV (reference sequence). This CDR3 reads CASSTDRRYEQYF. In DNA form, the CDR3 reads TGTGCCAGCAGTACAGACAGACGCTACGAGCAGTACTTC.

The CDR3 DNA follows: TGTGCCAGCAGCTCGGGGGGGCAGGCTTTCTTT. Protein sequence: CASSSGGQAFF. The chain employs TRBV11-3 and TRBJ1-1; possibly TRBD1 for D (6 bases). This CDR3 spans 11 amino acids. V was shortened by 4 bases and J by 11 bases, with 11 bases between the two germline ends. Per the germline V gene, CDR1 is SGHNT and CDR2 is YENEEA.

This clone has just one count. The chain couples TRBV4-2 to TRBJ2-1; 9 nucleotides agree with TRBD2. Germline V gives CDR1 LGHNA, CDR2 YNFKEQ. CDR3 length equals 13 residues. V shed 1 base and J 15 bases; nucleotides not matched to a gene: 7. Written as DNA, the CDR3 is TGTGCCAGCAGCCAAGCAGCGGGACTAGCACTGTTCTTC. Its translation: CASSQAAGLALFF.

V usage is TRBV28 and J usage is TRBJ1-5, with no clear D. Germline V gene sequence: CDR1 MDHEN, CDR2 SYDVKM. CDR3 length: 17 amino acids. The germline V and J ends were trimmed by 6 bases and 7 bases, with 25 bases remaining between them. CDR3 protein: CASSTVGDLLAGQPQHF. CDR3 nucleotide sequence: TGTGCCAGCAGCACGGTAGGAGACCTCCTCGCGGGGCAGCCCCAGCATTTT. Based on the CDR3 plus reference TRBV28 and TRBJ1-5, the full variable domain is DVKVTQSSRYLVKRTGEKVFLECVQDMDHENMFWYRQDPGLGLRLIYFSYDVKMKEKGDIPEGYSVSREKKERFSLILESASTNQTSMYLCASSTVGDLLAGQPQHFGDGTRLSIL.

This clone was seen only a few times. The V and J genes are TRBV12-5 and TRBJ2-3; no definite D call. CDR3 length: 13 residues. Germline CDR1 is LGHNT and CDR2 is FRNRAP. V was trimmed by 1 base and J by 2 bases, leaving 4 bases between them. CDR3 sequence: CASGLAFTDTQYF. The CDR3 nucleotides are TGTGCTAGTGGTTTGGCCTTCACAGATACGCAGTATTTT.

The J gene is TRBJ1-1, the V gene TRBV6-5; unclear D gene. The CDR3 runs 15 residues. Between the trimmed V and J ends, which lost 3 bases and 5 bases, there was a span of 16 bases. Looked up from germline, CDR1 is MNHEY and CDR2 is SVGAGI. The CDR3 sequence is CASSYTTGVNTEAFF. The DNA for the CDR3 is TGTGCCAGCAGTTATACGACCGGGGTTAATACTGAAGCTTTCTTT.